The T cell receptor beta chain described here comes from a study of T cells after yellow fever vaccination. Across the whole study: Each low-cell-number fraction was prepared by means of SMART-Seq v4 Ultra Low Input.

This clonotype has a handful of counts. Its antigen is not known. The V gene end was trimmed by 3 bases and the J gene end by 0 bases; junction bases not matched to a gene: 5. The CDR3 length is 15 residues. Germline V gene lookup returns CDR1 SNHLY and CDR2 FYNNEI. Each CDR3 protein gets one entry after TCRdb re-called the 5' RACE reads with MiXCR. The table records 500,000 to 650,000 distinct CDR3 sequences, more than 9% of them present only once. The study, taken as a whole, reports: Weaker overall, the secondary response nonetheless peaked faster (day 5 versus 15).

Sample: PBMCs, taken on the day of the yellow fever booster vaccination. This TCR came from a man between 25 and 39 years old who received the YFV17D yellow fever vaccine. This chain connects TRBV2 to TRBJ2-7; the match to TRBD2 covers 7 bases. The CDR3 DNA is TGTGCCAGCAGTGAGGTCAGCGGGAACTCCTACGAGCAGTACTTC. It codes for CASSEVSGNSYEQYF.